These 17 T cell receptor beta chains originate from one sample sequenced in a study of CD8 T cells in ankylosing spondylitis. MiXCR was run by TCRdb on the 5' RACE reads, yielding one entry per CDR3 protein. The repertoire holds about 450,000 distinct CDR3 sequences, roughly a quarter seen once, with under 0.9% in the top ten. No cognate antigen is known for these TCRs. Overall study findings and caveats: Several highly homologous variants made up a TCR beta motif, and this motif appeared characteristic of ankylosing spondylitis blood.

The material sequenced was blood, either unsorted or a sorted T cell fraction (not recorded which). All receptors come from a male donor with ankylosing spondylitis.

The gene calls are TRBV6-5 and TRBJ1-5; D is unclear. The germline V and J ends were trimmed by 0 bases and 4 bases, with 4 bases remaining between them. From germline, CDR1 is MNHEY and CDR2 SVGAGI. The CDR3 covers 13 residues. The CDR3 sequence is CASSYSVNQPQHF. For the CDR3, the DNA is TGTGCCAGCAGTTACTCGGTGAATCAGCCCCAGCATTTT.

This rearrangement joins TRBV4-1 to TRBJ1-1; D not resolved. The CDR3 loop spans 15 amino acids. Germline V gives CDR1 MGHRA, CDR2 YSYEKL. Trimming pared 6 bases from V and 1 base from J, leaving 15 bases between. CDR3 DNA sequence: TGCGCCAGCAGACAAAATCCGGCCGGGAACACTGAAGCTTTCTTT. It translates to CASRQNPAGNTEAFF.

This clonotype was counted only a few times. The chain has TRBV15 and TRBJ2-2; a weak D match, TRBD2 (5 bases). Trimming took off 2 bases at V and 5 bases at J, with 21 bases between the two ends. The CDR3 runs 18 residues. Germline V gives CDR1 LNHNV, CDR2 YYDKDF (reference sequence). The CDR3 region is CATSRSPGRGSGTGELFF. The CDR3 region has the DNA TGTGCCACCAGCAGATCCCCCGGACGTGGGAGTGGAACCGGGGAGCTGTTTTTT.

This clonotype came up a few times. The chain carries TRBV5-1 and TRBJ2-2; TRBD2 matches 7 bases. CDR1 is SGHRS and CDR2 is YFSETQ in the germline V gene. V dropped 6 bases and J dropped 2; count of bases not matched to a gene: 4. The CDR3 spans 14 residues. CDR3 nucleotides: TGCGCCAGCAAACTAGCGACTAACACCGGGGAGCTGTTTTTT. Translation: CASKLATNTGELFF.

This clonotype was seen a handful of times. The chain recombines TRBV2 with TRBJ1-5, with TRBD1 as a possible D gene (6 bases). The germline gives CDR1 SNHLY, CDR2 FYNNEI. V lost 6 bases and J 6 bases, leaving 15 bases between the germline ends. The CDR3 contains 14 residues. The DNA for the CDR3 is TGTGCCAGCAGCTTTGGGGGCTCGGGTCAGCCCCAGCATTTT. Amino acid sequence: CASSFGGSGQPQHF.

V usage is TRBV6-6 and J usage is TRBJ2-3, with D unresolved. Germline V gives CDR1 MNHNY, CDR2 SVGAGI (reference sequence). The CDR3 has 13 residues. Trimming took 2 bases from V and 3 from J, leaving 6 bases between them. CDR3 bases: TGTGCCAGCAGTTACGAAGCAACAGATACGCAGTATTTT. Translation gives CASSYEATDTQYF.

This clonotype was seen repeatedly, ten times or more. The rearrangement joins TRBV20-1 to TRBJ2-5, with 9 bases that match TRBD2. CDR1 DFQATT and CDR2 SNEGSKA come from the germline V gene (reference sequence). Trimming cost V 7 bases and J 5 bases; bases outside gene matches: 11. CDR3 size: 14 residues. The CDR3 DNA reads as TGCAGTGTGAACGTAGCGGGAGTGGGGGAGACCCAGTACTTC. It codes for CSVNVAGVGETQYF.

The rearrangement links TRBV3-1 to TRBJ2-7, with TRBD2 matching over 11 bases. The V gene end was trimmed by 1 base and the J gene end by 3 bases; junction bases not matched to a gene: 2. The CDR3 loop spans 15 amino acids. Germline-derived CDR1 and CDR2 are LGHDT and YNNKEL (reference sequence). CDR3 sequence (DNA): TGTGCCAGCAGCCAAGGTAGCGGGAGGGACTACGAGCAGTACTTC. Translated: CASSQGSGRDYEQYF.

The chain combines TRBV20-1 with TRBJ2-1, with 10 bases that match TRBD2. Germline CDR1 and CDR2: DFQATT and SNEGSKA (reference sequence). The CDR3 covers 15 residues. The J segment lost 6 bases and the V segment lost 6 bases, leaving 11 bases of the junction unmatched. CDR3 in amino acids: CSATGLAGVGNEQFF. The CDR3 nucleotides are TGCAGTGCCACTGGGCTAGCGGGAGTGGGCAATGAGCAGTTCTTC.

The CDR3 sequence is CASSRRYYGYTF. The CDR3 region has the DNA TGTGCCAGCAGCCGACGATACTATGGCTACACCTTC. The chain recombines TRBV12-3 or TRBV12-4 with TRBJ1-2; no clear D gene. Trimming shortened V by 6 bases and J by 3 bases, and 8 bases separated the two germline ends. The CDR3 extends over 12 amino acids.

This clonotype occurred many times. J is TRBJ2-1 and V is TRBV7-9; no clear D gene. The CDR3 sequence is 12 residues long. The V and J ends lost 5 bases and 6 bases respectively, with 8 bases between them. Germline lookup yields CDR1 SEHNR and CDR2 FQNEAQ (reference sequence). The CDR3 region is CASSQKGNEQFF. CDR3 DNA sequence: TGTGCCAGCAGCCAAAAGGGCAATGAGCAGTTCTTC.

This sequence joins TRBV14 and TRBJ2-1, with D hard to call. CDR1 is SGHDN and CDR2 is FVKESK in the germline V gene. V lost 5 bases to trimming and J lost 0 bases, with 8 bases between them. This CDR3 has 14 residues. CDR3 sequence reads: CASSSLGSYNEQFF. CDR3 sequence (DNA): TGTGCCAGCAGCTCCCTCGGCTCCTACAATGAGCAGTTCTTC.

This clonotype has more than one count but fewer than ten. V gene TRBV6-5 combines with J gene TRBJ1-5; the D gene is possibly TRBD1 (5 bases). The CDR3 is 15 amino acids. CDR1 is MNHEY and CDR2 is SVGAGI in the germline V gene. The V end was cut by 6 bases, the J end by 1 base, with 13 bases between. The CDR3, as DNA: TGTGCCAGCAGCTATGGAGGGGTCAGCAATCAGCCCCAGCATTTT. Protein sequence: CASSYGGVSNQPQHF.

This clonotype occurred a few times. The rearrangement joins TRBV11-2 to TRBJ1-1; 8 bases map to TRBD1. Losses at the gene ends were 6 bases for V and 0 bases for J; bases not matched to a gene: 9. This CDR3 has 16 amino acids. CDR1 SGHAT and CDR2 FQNNGV come from the germline V gene. The CDR3 reads CASRKGTGALNTEAFF. The DNA for the CDR3 is TGTGCCAGCAGGAAGGGGACAGGCGCTCTGAACACTGAAGCTTTCTTT.

V is TRBV12-3 or TRBV12-4 and J is TRBJ2-1; D remains unclear. The CDR3 length is 12 residues. Trimming stripped 1 base from V and 9 bases from J, with 7 bases between. CDR3 region: CASSLGPSEQFF. The CDR3 bases are TGTGCCAGCAGTTTAGGACCGAGTGAGCAGTTCTTC.

This clonotype came up a few times. The chain recombines TRBV5-1 with TRBJ2-7, with TRBD2 matching 9 bases. Germline V gene sequence: CDR1 SGHRS, CDR2 YFSETQ. Trimming at V came to 0 bases and at J to 2 bases, leaving 3 bases not matched to a gene. The CDR3 length is 15 residues. As DNA, the CDR3 is TGCGCCAGCAGCTTGGTGGCGGGAGGGACCTACGAGCAGTACTTC. It encodes CASSLVAGGTYEQYF. Supplemented by reference TRBV5-1 and TRBJ2-7, the full variable domain reads KAGVTQTPRYLIKTRGQQVTLSCSPISGHRSVSWYQQTPGQGLQFLFEYFSETQRNKGNFPGRFSGRQFSNSRSEMNVSTLELGDSALYLCASSLVAGGTYEQYFGPGTRLTVT.

The rearrangement links TRBV20-1 to TRBJ2-2; no clear D. V dropped 5 bases and J dropped 1 base, with 11 bases sitting between them. CDR1 DFQATT and CDR2 SNEGSKA come from the germline V gene (reference sequence). The CDR3 spans 14 residues. This CDR3 reads CSAGPDRNTGELFF. As DNA, the CDR3 is TGCAGTGCTGGTCCTGATAGGAACACCGGGGAGCTGTTTTTT.